This T cell receptor beta chain came from a study of T cell changes during pregnancy in multiple sclerosis. The V gene's germline CDR1 is KGHSH and CDR2 LQKENI. J lost 1 base, V lost 6 bases, and 5 bases had no gene match. This CDR3 comprises 16 residues. TCRdb's copy holds only in-frame clones and misses some; the assay was immunoSEQ multiplex PCR. The data hold about 94,000 clones, with 85% to 95% observed a single time. The chain uses TRBV18 and TRBJ2-5; 13 nucleotides align to TRBD2. The origin of this receptor is a female donor with multiple sclerosis, enrolled in a pregnancy study. The sequencing here drew on peripheral blood, taken in the third trimester of pregnancy. CDR3 DNA sequence: TGTGCCAGCTCCCAAGGGACTAGCGGGACCCAAGAGACCCAGTACTTC. It is translated as CASSQGTSGTQETQYF.